This T cell receptor (beta chain) was recorded in a study of human T cells and chemical hapten exposure (dated by TCRdb to the early 2020s). Study-level background: For sensitization, 2% DPC in acetone was applied to a 2 cm by 2 cm area of upper inner arm skin. Patients additionally received weekly therapeutic DPC doses to the scalp throughout the approximately 24-week study period. Patch testing was done on the upper back using Finn chambers containing 0.01% DPC, and results were scored after 6 days according to International Contact Dermatitis Research Group standards. Most of the patients in the cohort were female, and the cohort covered alopecia areata with under or over 50% scalp involvement, alopecia totalis and alopecia universalis. Libraries were combined into a pool for sequencing, and differences in TCR yield between samples came mainly from small differences in library volumes within the pool. The study tracked peripheral blood TCR repertoire changes in vivo during primary and secondary sensitization to the hapten diphenylcyclopropenone (DPC) in alopecia patients. Blood was sampled from patients pre-sensitization (week 0) and at 2, 6 and about 24 weeks after DPC sensitization. Roughly 30 alopecia patients provided blood for TCR sequencing at one to four time points (pre-sensitization, 2, 6 and 24 weeks).

The CDR3 sequence holds 15 residues, the cysteine and phenylalanine included. Solely the CDR3 DNA is kept, with 45 bases framed from the first base. The germline V gene sets CDR1 to SNHLY and CDR2 to FYNNEI. V gives up 2 bases and J gives up 4 bases, and the segment between their germline ends measures 14 bases. A word on this clonotype: Its antigen specificity is not known. No much larger clonotype is one base removed from it; base qualities were not supplied.

What the work shows at the level of the full study, not this receptor alone: Alopecia, a presumed autoimmune disease, was present in all patients, so the immune response of the patients might differ from that of healthy individuals. A positive correlation was found between the number of PT1 expanded TCRs and patch test score, with significance reached at thresholds 8, 16 and 32 but not 4. Expanded TCRs formed significantly more large CDR3 similarity clusters than pre-sensitization or healthy control sets, consistent with antigen-driven responses. DPC sensitization did not change the number of TCRs with a frequency above 1 in 1000, and there was no evidence of changes in global repertoire structure. After repeated subsampling, the strength of the expansion versus patch-test correlation and the threshold at which it became significant changed.

The label giving this sample's time point can be read as: patch test 1, 2 weeks after DPC sensitization. Sample treatment or condition, as interpreted from the label and publication: therapeutic diphenylcyclopropenone sensitization with weekly scalp DPC. At every patch-test visit, the blood draw took place before the patch test was put on. Patients were eligible if aged 18 to 70, diagnosed with alopecia and judged suitable for DPC therapy, and pregnant patients were excluded. Total RNA was isolated from unfractionated whole blood collected in Tempus Blood RNA tubes. The library was built by means of RACE. TCRdb records NextSeq 500 as the sequencer. Library preparation attached unique molecular identifiers to individual cDNA molecules for quantitative, reproducible TCR counting. For every blood RNA sample, sequencing covered both the TCR alpha and TCR beta chains. The source study handled its data this way. A median of roughly 99,000 TCRs per sample was observed, with a range of 23,224 to 690,600. V, J and CDR3 annotation of the TCR reads was carried out using the Decombinator software suite. To make PS versus PT1 abundance plots, every sample was subsampled to the same number of TCRs (28,000). TCRs were defined as expanded if absent before sensitization and observed at least eight times at the 2-week time point. The public reads were reanalyzed by TCRdb: fastp trimming at Q25, MiXCR alignment, in-frame beta chains only. A single entry per CDR3 protein holds the most common genes and DNA from its merged rows. The V and J calls shown here were made by TCRdb, not taken from the authors' results. For this sample the table gives 180,000 or so distinct CDR3 sequences, of which about a fifth were detected only once. The ten largest account for under 8.5% of the sample.

The V gene is TRBV2 and the J gene is TRBJ2-5; 6 matching bases give a weak D call of TRBD1. Specimen: whole blood, collected in connection with sensitization to the hapten diphenylcyclopropenone (DPC). The receptor's source is a woman between 45 and 60 years old with alopecia areata. Some clones in this sample may be carry-over from other donors' samples. The CDR3 loop reads CASSELTGSRETQYF. The nucleotide sequence reads TGTGCCAGCAGTGAATTGACAGGATCGCGAGAGACCCAGTACTTC. The reference TRBV2 and TRBJ2-5 proteins fill in what lies around the CDR3, so the full variable domain reads EPEVTQTPSHQVTQMGQEVILRCVPISNHLYFYWYRQILGQKVEFLVSFYNNEISEKSEIFDDQFSVERPDGSNFTLKIRSTKLEDSAMYFCASSELTGSRETQYFGPGTRLLVL.